Listed here are 22 T cell receptor beta chains from one sample, sequenced in a study of blood T cell repertoires in COVID-19. Profiled with immunoSEQ multiplex PCR; TCRdb holds only in-frame clones, not every one. The data contain around 400,000 clones, roughly 90% of them singletons. The sequencing sample was made of PBMCs or T cells enriched from blood (not recorded which). Source of these receptors: a woman in her late teens or twenties who had been exposed to COVID-19.

The chain has TRBV18 and TRBJ2-7, with 8 bases identical to TRBD1. CDR1 and CDR2 (germline): KGHSH, LQKENI. This CDR3 region has 14 residues. J was trimmed by 5 bases and V by 4 bases; bases with no gene match: 7. This chain's CDR3 is CASSLTGGSHEQYF. Here the CDR3 DNA reads TGTGCCAGCTCACTAACAGGGGGGAGCCACGAGCAGTACTTC.

V and J are TRBV28 and TRBJ1-2; 11 bases match TRBD1. V dropped 6 bases and J dropped 3; count of bases not matched to a gene: 6. The CDR3 consists of 15 residues. Germline assignment: CDR1 MDHEN and CDR2 SYDVKM. The CDR3 nucleotides are TGTGCCAGCAGATCCGCGGGACAGGGGGACTATGGCTACACCTTC. This sequence encodes CASRSAGQGDYGYTF.

This clone was found once. The chain links TRBV27 to TRBJ2-7, with D perhaps TRBD1 (5 bases). The germline V gene encodes CDR1 MNHEY and CDR2 SMNVEV (reference sequence). There are 14 residues in the CDR3. V lost 1 base to trimming and J lost 3 bases, with 10 bases between them. Here the CDR3 reads CASSLFQGLYEQYF. The CDR3 DNA reads TGTGCCAGCAGTTTATTCCAGGGCCTCTACGAGCAGTACTTC.

The genes are TRBV12-3 or TRBV12-4 and TRBJ1-2, with a possible D match to TRBD1 (5 bases). The CDR3 spans 13 residues. The V end was cut by 5 bases, the J end by 8 bases, with 15 bases between. DNA for the CDR3: TGTGCCAGCAGTGCACAGAACCGGGGGGGCTACACCTTC. Translated, it gives CASSAQNRGGYTF.

This chain links TRBV14 with TRBJ1-1; TRBD1 might be the D (5 bases). Germline assignment: CDR1 SGHDN and CDR2 FVKESK. Between the trimmed V and J ends, which lost 4 bases and 3 bases, there was a span of 9 bases. The CDR3 is 13 residues long. The CDR3 bases are TGTGCCAGCAGCCGGACACCGGACACTGAAGCTTTCTTT. Translated, it gives CASSRTPDTEAFF.

The gene calls are TRBV30 and TRBJ2-7; D might be TRBD1 (5 bases). Germline CDR1 is GTSNPN and CDR2 is SVGIG (reference sequence). The CDR3 totals 12 residues. The CDR3 sequence: CSTKTDSYEQYF. The CDR3, as DNA: TGTAGTACCAAGACAGACTCCTACGAGCAGTACTTC.

The chain is built from TRBV11-3 and TRBJ1-1; D remains ambiguous. The germline CDR1 and CDR2 sequences are SGHNT and YENEEA. Trimming removed 6 bases from V and 1 base from J, with 6 bases in between. There are 12 residues in the CDR3. This CDR3 reads CASSNRNTEAFF. CDR3 DNA: TGTGCCAGCAGTAATAGGAACACTGAAGCTTTCTTT.

The V and J genes are TRBV7-3 and TRBJ2-3; D ambiguous. CDR3 length equals 14 residues. The ends were cut back, 2 bases at V and 3 bases at J, with 9 bases in the middle. CDR1 SGHTA and CDR2 FQGTGA come from the germline V gene. The CDR3 loop is CASSLFERTDTQYF. CDR3 DNA sequence: TGTGCCAGCAGCTTATTTGAGCGAACAGATACGCAGTATTTT.

The chain carries TRBV27 and TRBJ1-5; TRBD1 matches 7 bases. The CDR3 runs to 14 residues. With 4 bases clipped from V and 7 bases from J, the junction kept 7 bases outside the gene matches. Per the germline V gene, CDR1 is MNHEY and CDR2 is SMNVEV (reference sequence). The CDR3 DNA follows: TGTGCCAGCAGTTACCAGGGGGAAGGGCAGCCCCAGCATTTT. Translation gives CASSYQGEGQPQHF.

V usage is TRBV29-1 and J usage is TRBJ1-1; 8 positions match TRBD1. Germline CDR1 is SQVTM and CDR2 is ANQGSEA. The CDR3 sequence is 13 residues long. V lost 6 bases, J lost 2 bases, and 5 bases stayed unmatched. The CDR3 sequence is CSVLGQGNTEAFF. The CDR3 DNA reads TGCAGCGTCCTTGGACAGGGAAACACTGAAGCTTTCTTT.

The chain combines TRBV28 with TRBJ1-5; TRBD1 matches 8 bases. V shed 5 bases and J 4 bases; nucleotides not matched to a gene: 10. CDR3 size: 16 residues. Germline-derived CDR1 and CDR2 are MDHEN and SYDVKM. The CDR3 DNA sequence: TGTGCCAGCAGTATCCTCAGGGGGCCTTTTAATCAGCCCCAGCATTTT. It yields the protein CASSILRGPFNQPQHF.

This chain joins TRBV3-1 (or the pseudogene TRBV3-2) and TRBJ1-3; 7 nucleotides line up with TRBD1. V lost 4 bases, J lost 3 bases, and 6 bases stayed unmatched. CDR3 size: 15 residues. CDR1 and CDR2 (germline): LGHDT, YNNKEL (reference sequence). The CDR3 nucleotides read TGTGCCAGCAGCCGGAAAGGGACAGATGGAAACACCATATATTTT. Its protein product is CASSRKGTDGNTIYF.

This chain joins TRBV27 and TRBJ1-5, with D unclear. With 8 bases removed from V and 2 bases from J, the gap between germline ends came to 10 bases. Germline values: CDR1 MNHEY, CDR2 SMNVEV (reference sequence). CDR3 size: 13 residues. As DNA, the CDR3 is TGTGCCAGCTCATCTAGCGGCAATCAGCCCCAGCATTTT. Its translation is CASSSSGNQPQHF.

V and J are TRBV11-2 and TRBJ2-1, with D tentatively TRBD2 (6 bases). Per germline, CDR1 SGHAT and CDR2 FQNNGV. With 5 bases removed from V and 11 bases from J, the gap between germline ends came to 19 bases. CDR3 length: 14 amino acids. This CDR3 is CASSPGRGGRKQFF. Written as DNA, the CDR3 is TGTGCCAGCAGCCCCGGGCGGGGAGGACGAAAGCAGTTCTTC.

The V and J genes are TRBV3-1 (or the pseudogene TRBV3-2) and TRBJ2-1, with D hard to call. CDR3 length: 15 residues. Germline CDR1 and CDR2: LGHDT and YNNKEL (reference sequence). V was clipped by 1 base and J by 0 bases, with 7 bases between them. The CDR3 loop is CASSQGFSSYNEQFF. In DNA, the CDR3 is TGTGCCAGCAGCCAAGGCTTTAGCTCCTACAATGAGCAGTTCTTC.

The chain recombines TRBV7-3 with TRBJ2-3, with 10 bases that match TRBD2. V shed 8 bases, J shed 2 bases, and the junction held 4 bases outside the gene matches. This CDR3 comprises 14 residues. CDR1 and CDR2 (germline): SGHTA, FQGTGA. Here the CDR3 reads CASGLAGDTDTQYF. The CDR3 nucleotides are TGTGCCAGCGGCCTAGCGGGGGACACAGATACGCAGTATTTT.

This clone occurred once. The rearrangement uses TRBV7-8 and TRBJ1-6; D unclear. This CDR3 contains 15 residues. Germline V gene data show CDR1 as SGHVS and CDR2 as FQNEAQ. V shed 3 bases and J shed 4 bases, with 10 bases lying between them. The DNA of the CDR3 is TGTGCCAGCAGCTTCCGGGATCTTTATAATTCACCCCTCCACTTT. It codes for CASSFRDLYNSPLHF.

CDR3 in amino acids: CASSLMAGYTDTQYF. The CDR3 nucleotides are TGTGCCAGCAGCTTAATGGCGGGATACACAGATACGCAGTATTTT. The rearrangement links TRBV7-2 to TRBJ2-3, with TRBD2 as a possible D gene (6 bases). Germline CDR1 reads SGHTA; CDR2 reads FQGNSA. Trimming pared 2 bases from V and 2 bases from J, leaving 11 bases between. The CDR3 has 15 amino acids.

The rearrangement joins TRBV2 to TRBJ1-1; a possible D gene is TRBD1 (6 bases). Germline V lookup: CDR1 SNHLY, CDR2 FYNNEI. V was clipped by 0 bases and J by 3 bases, with 20 bases between them. The CDR3 runs 18 residues. The CDR3 nucleotides read TGTGCCAGCAGTGAAGCTTTTGACCCGGGGGGCCTGGACACTGAAGCTTTCTTT. Encoded protein: CASSEAFDPGGLDTEAFF.

This clone is a singleton in its sample. The chain is built from TRBV19 and TRBJ2-5; TRBD2 agrees at 13 bases. The germline V gene has CDR1 LNHDA and CDR2 SQIVND (reference sequence). The CDR3 contains 16 residues. After removal of 5 bases from V and 5 bases from J, the junction contained 8 bases not matched to a gene. Here the CDR3 reads CASSVPSTSGRETQYF. In DNA, the CDR3 is TGTGCCAGTAGTGTACCCTCGACTAGCGGGAGGGAGACCCAGTACTTC.

The chain joins TRBV30 to TRBJ1-3; TRBD1 matches 9 bases. This CDR3 comprises 15 residues. Per germline, CDR1 GTSNPN and CDR2 SVGIG (reference sequence). Unmatched junction bases numbered 6, after V lost 3 bases and J lost 3 bases. The CDR3 bases are TGTGCCTGGAGGGGACAGGGTATAAATGGAAACACCATATATTTT. It specifies CAWRGQGINGNTIYF.

CDR3 sequence reads: CSASSRDRAYEQYF. CDR3 bases: TGCAGTGCTAGTAGCCGGGACAGGGCCTACGAGCAGTACTTC. V and J are TRBV20-1 and TRBJ2-7; TRBD1 agrees at 9 bases. Germline V gives CDR1 DFQATT, CDR2 SNEGSKA (reference sequence). The J segment lost 2 bases and the V segment lost 3 bases, leaving 5 bases of the junction unmatched. The CDR3 has 14 amino acids.